These 10 T cell receptor beta chains were sequenced from one sample in a study of cytomegalovirus exposure and HLA in healthy donors. The study ran its PCR with 60 Vbeta and 13 Jbeta primers. Clones were sequenced by immunoSEQ multiplex PCR, and TCRdb holds only the in-frame ones, with some missing. The data hold 100,000 to 150,000 clones, with about 74% observed a single time. The material sequenced was PBMCs. Receptors were obtained from a woman aged 50 to 60 in good health and CMV-seropositive.

The chain links TRBV13 to TRBJ2-5, with 10 bases lining up with TRBD1. The CDR3 has 14 amino acids. After removal of 4 bases from V and 4 bases from J, the junction contained 3 bases not matched to a gene. Per germline, CDR1 PRHDT and CDR2 FYEKMQ (reference sequence). CDR3 sequence (DNA): TGTGCCAGCAGCTCAAGACAGGGGGCAGAGACCCAGTACTTC. The encoded protein is CASSSRQGAETQYF.

This rearrangement joins TRBV5-6 to TRBJ2-3; D remains unclear. The V end was cut by 0 bases, the J end by 3 bases, with 11 bases between. The CDR3 has 15 amino acids. Looked up from germline, CDR1 is SGHDT and CDR2 is YYEEEE. CDR3 residues: CASSLEAVATDTQYF. The CDR3 DNA follows: TGTGCCAGCAGCTTGGAAGCTGTTGCGACAGATACGCAGTATTTT.

Concerning this clone: At one boundary the junction diverges from the germline segment, which might be a read error. The chain is built from TRBV7-7 and TRBJ2-1, with TRBD2 matching over 10 bases. Germline V gives CDR1 SSHAT, CDR2 FNYEAQ (reference sequence). The CDR3 length is 15 residues. The CDR3 protein is CASSPRTSGDNEQFF. DNA of the CDR3: TGTGCTAGCAGCCCCAGGACTAGCGGCGACAATGAGCAGTTCTTC.

The chain links TRBV5-1 to TRBJ2-3; 11 positions match TRBD2. CDR1 SGHRS and CDR2 YFSETQ come from the germline V gene. V lost 0 bases and J lost 2; bases outside the gene matches: 2. The CDR3 is 16 residues long. The CDR3: CASSLVAGGPTDTQYF. In DNA, the CDR3 is TGCGCCAGCAGCTTGGTAGCGGGGGGGCCCACAGATACGCAGTATTTT.

The V gene is TRBV14, the J gene TRBJ1-4; 8 positions match TRBD1. V was pared by 0 bases and J by 0 bases, with 6 bases of the junction left unmatched. The CDR3 is 18 residues long. Germline lookup yields CDR1 SGHDN and CDR2 FVKESK. CDR3 nucleotides: TGTGCCAGCAGCCAAGAGGACAGGGCCTTTGCAACTAATGAAAAACTGTTTTTT. Residues: CASSQEDRAFATNEKLFF.

The chain has TRBV7-8 and TRBJ1-5; perhaps TRBD1 as D (5 bases). This CDR3 spans 16 amino acids. Germline CDR1 is SGHVS and CDR2 is FQNEAQ. V shed 1 base and J shed 6 bases, with 16 bases lying between them. The CDR3 sequence: CASSLVGTQVGQPQHF. The CDR3 nucleotides read TGTGCCAGCAGCTTAGTCGGGACTCAGGTGGGTCAGCCCCAGCATTTT.

The V and J genes are TRBV9 and TRBJ2-3, with 10 bases fitting TRBD2. Germline V gene sequence: CDR1 SGDLS, CDR2 YYNGEE. The CDR3 runs 17 residues. The V and J ends lost 0 bases and 4 bases, in that order; junction bases with no gene match: 8. The CDR3 loop reads CASSVDPSGGAADTQYF. CDR3 nucleotide sequence: TGTGCCAGCAGCGTAGACCCCAGCGGGGGGGCCGCAGATACGCAGTATTTT.

The rearrangement uses TRBV9 and TRBJ2-2; 8 bases map to TRBD2. With 4 bases clipped from V and 1 base from J, the junction kept 12 bases outside the gene matches. CDR3 length equals 18 residues. Germline V gene data show CDR1 as SGDLS and CDR2 as YYNGEE. The CDR3 coding sequence is TGTGCCAGCAGCACCCTCTCGGGGAGCGGGAGGAACACCGGGGAGCTGTTTTTT. The encoded protein is CASSTLSGSGRNTGELFF. The complete variable domain, with remaining parts taken from reference TRBV9 and TRBJ2-2, reads DSGVTQTPKHLITATGQRVTLRCSPRSGDLSVYWYQQSLDQGLQFLIQYYNGEERAKGNILERFSAQQFPDLHSELNLSSLELGDSALYFCASSTLSGSGRNTGELFFGEGSRLTVL.

The CDR3, as DNA: TGTGCCATCAGAACCGGGACAGGGAATGAAGGATCACCCCTCCACTTT. As protein: CAIRTGTGNEGSPLHF. The chain uses TRBV10-3 and TRBJ1-6; 9 nucleotides agree with TRBD1. V trimming: 6 bases; J trimming: 10 bases; junction bases outside the gene matches: 13. Germline V gene lookup returns CDR1 ENHRY and CDR2 SYGVKD. This CDR3 is built from 16 residues.

The chain is built from TRBV6-5 and TRBJ2-1; possible D gene TRBD2, 5 bases. Trimming took 0 bases from V and 10 from J, leaving 16 bases between them. Germline lookup yields CDR1 MNHEY and CDR2 SVGAGI. This CDR3 spans 15 amino acids. The CDR3 here is CASSYSSVREWEQFF. The CDR3, as DNA: TGTGCCAGCAGTTACTCGTCGGTGAGGGAATGGGAGCAGTTCTTC.